One and the same sample provided the 9 T cell receptor beta chains below, sequenced in a study of cytomegalovirus exposure and HLA in healthy donors. In the PCR, 60 Vbeta and 13 Jbeta primers were used. Only in-frame clones appear in the TCRdb table, and some are missing; sequencing was by immunoSEQ multiplex PCR. The data show 130,000 to 150,000 clones, just under 85% seen once. Sequencing was performed on PBMCs. Receptor source: a man aged 40-55 years in good health and CMV-seropositive.

This clone was observed a few times. The genes are TRBV18 and TRBJ1-1; D is possibly TRBD1 (5 bases). This CDR3 spans 13 amino acids. Germline lookup yields CDR1 KGHSH and CDR2 LQKENI. V was pared by 4 bases and J by 1 base, with 7 bases between. CDR3 DNA sequence: TGTGCCAGCTCACGACAGAAGAACACTGAAGCTTTCTTT. It is translated as CASSRQKNTEAFF.

The gene calls are TRBV7-3 and TRBJ2-1; weak D call: TRBD1 (6 bases). This CDR3 has 15 amino acids. V was shortened by 8 bases and J by 0 bases, with 14 bases between the two germline ends. Germline V lookup: CDR1 SGHTA, CDR2 FQGTGA. The CDR3 is CASGRQGSSYNEQFF. CDR3 DNA: TGTGCCAGCGGCCGGCAGGGGAGCTCCTACAATGAGCAGTTCTTC.

V is TRBV5-5 and J is TRBJ1-2, with D possibly matching TRBD1 (6 bases). Looked up from germline, CDR1 is SGHKS and CDR2 is YYEKEE (reference sequence). The ends were cut back, 3 bases at V and 1 base at J, with 19 bases in the middle. The CDR3 has 17 residues. The CDR3 nucleotides read TGTGCCAGCAGCTCTAACAGGGTTTTTACCGGTAACTATGGCTACACCTTC. This codes for CASSSNRVFTGNYGYTF.

The chain couples TRBV30 to TRBJ1-1; D is uncertain. Trimming left V 0 bases short and J 0 bases short, with 5 bases between. Germline V gives CDR1 GTSNPN, CDR2 SVGIG (reference sequence). The CDR3 is 13 residues long. The CDR3 coding sequence is TGTGCCTGGAGTGTACACATGAACACTGAAGCTTTCTTT. As protein: CAWSVHMNTEAFF.

The rearrangement uses TRBV4-1 and TRBJ1-5; TRBD1 matches 7 bases. Germline V gene lookup returns CDR1 MGHRA and CDR2 YSYEKL. This CDR3 region has 14 residues. V gave up 4 bases and J gave up 7 bases; unmatched junction bases: 7. The CDR3 nucleotides read TGCGCCAGCAGCCCGGACAGGTTAGGCCAGCCCCAGCATTTT. This translates into CASSPDRLGQPQHF.

The rearrangement joins TRBV27 to TRBJ1-3, with a weak D call TRBD1 (5 bases). Trimming cost V 2 bases and J 2 bases, with 7 bases left between them. This CDR3 comprises 14 residues. Germline lookup yields CDR1 MNHEY and CDR2 SMNVEV (reference sequence). The CDR3 reads CASSLGGAGNTIYF. The CDR3 DNA reads as TGTGCCAGCAGTTTAGGGGGGGCTGGAAACACCATATATTTT.

The chain uses TRBV27 and TRBJ1-4; D not certain. V lost 5 bases and J lost 0, with 10 bases in between. This CDR3 is built from 15 residues. Germline-derived CDR1 and CDR2 are MNHEY and SMNVEV (reference sequence). The CDR3 here is CASSQAFATNEKLFF. The CDR3, as DNA: TGTGCCAGCAGTCAAGCCTTTGCAACTAATGAAAAACTGTTTTTT.

V and J are TRBV7-6 and TRBJ1-4, with D perhaps TRBD1 (5 bases). CDR1 is SGHVS, CDR2 FNYEAQ, per germline. The CDR3 extends over 13 amino acids. V dropped 3 bases and J dropped 8 bases, with 10 bases sitting between them. CDR3 in DNA: TGTGCCAGCAGCTTCGGACAATTAGAAAAACTGTTTTTT. Amino acid sequence: CASSFGQLEKLFF.

This sequence joins TRBV5-4 and TRBJ2-5; 8 bases are shared with TRBD2. The CDR3 totals 15 residues. V dropped 0 bases and J dropped 3; count of bases not matched to a gene: 4. Germline assignment: CDR1 SGHNT and CDR2 YYREEE (reference sequence). CDR3 amino acids: CASSLGGLGKETQYF. The CDR3 DNA follows: TGTGCCAGCAGCTTGGGGGGACTAGGAAAAGAGACCCAGTACTTC. The full variable domain, completed using reference TRBV5-4 and TRBJ2-5, is ETGVTQSPTHLIKTRGQQVTLRCSSQSGHNTVSWYQQALGQGPQFIFQYYREEENGRGNFPPRFSGLQFPNYSSELNVNALELDDSALYLCASSLGGLGKETQYFGPGTRLLVL.